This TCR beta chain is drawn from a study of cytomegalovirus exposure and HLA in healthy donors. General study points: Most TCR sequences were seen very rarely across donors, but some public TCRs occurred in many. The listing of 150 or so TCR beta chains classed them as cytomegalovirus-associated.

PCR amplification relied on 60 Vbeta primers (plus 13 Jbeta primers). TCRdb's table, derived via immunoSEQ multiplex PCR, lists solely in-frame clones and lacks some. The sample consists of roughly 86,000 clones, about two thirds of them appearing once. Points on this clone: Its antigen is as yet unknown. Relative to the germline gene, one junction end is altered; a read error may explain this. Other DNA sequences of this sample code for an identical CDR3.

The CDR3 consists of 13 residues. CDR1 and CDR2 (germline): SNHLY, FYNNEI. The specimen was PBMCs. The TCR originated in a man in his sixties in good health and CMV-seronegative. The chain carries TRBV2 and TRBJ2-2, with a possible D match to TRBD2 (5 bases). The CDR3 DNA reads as TGTGCCAGCGTCCGAACTAGTGCCGGGGAGCTGTTTTTC. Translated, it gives CASVRTSAGELFF.